Shown below are 17 T cell receptor beta chains from a single sample sequenced in a study of cytomegalovirus exposure and HLA in healthy donors (dated by TCRdb to 2015 to 2018). Receptor amplification or capture employed the immunoSEQ multiplex PCR assay. A mixture of 60 forward primers for TCR Vbeta segments and 13 reverse primers for TCR Jbeta segments was used in the multiplex PCR. TCRdb re-hosts the immuneACCESS table, in-frame sequences only. Its copies lack some clones; in the studies checked, an unresolved V gene accounts for under half of them, and the cause for the rest is not known. Present in this sample are about 110,000 clones, around 75% of which were seen just once. The top ten hold 2.5% to 3.5% of the sample. Sequenced input: PBMCs. All receptors come from a male donor in good health and CMV-seropositive.

The CDR3 loop is CASSPDRDGDTQYF. DNA for the CDR3: TGTGCCAGCAGCCCTGACAGGGACGGAGATACGCAGTATTTT. The chain joins TRBV7-9 to TRBJ2-3; 7 positions agree with TRBD1. Trimming cost V 5 bases and J 5 bases; bases outside gene matches: 7. From germline, CDR1 is SEHNR and CDR2 FQNEAQ (reference sequence). The CDR3 totals 14 residues.

The chain couples TRBV13 to TRBJ1-1, with TRBD1 matching 8 bases. Germline CDR1 and CDR2: PRHDT and FYEKMQ (reference sequence). The CDR3 consists of 13 residues. The ends lost 8 bases at V and 4 bases at J; junction bases unmatched: 6. This chain's CDR3 is CASGETGATEAFF. CDR3 nucleotides: TGTGCCAGCGGAGAGACAGGGGCCACTGAAGCTTTCTTT.

The chain has TRBV7-6 and TRBJ2-5, with 7 positions matching TRBD1. Germline CDR1 SGHVS, CDR2 FNYEAQ. The CDR3 length is 15 residues. V shed 5 bases and J 4 bases; nucleotides not matched to a gene: 10. The CDR3, as DNA: TGTGCCAGCAGCCCGGTAGGGGGCAGGGCAGAGACCCAGTACTTC. It yields the protein CASSPVGGRAETQYF.

The chain uses TRBV28 and TRBJ2-5, with TRBD2 as a possible D gene (7 bases). The length of the CDR3 is 13 residues. Between the trimmed V and J ends, which lost 7 bases and 5 bases, there was a span of 14 bases. From germline, CDR1 is MDHEN and CDR2 SYDVKM. The CDR3 DNA reads TGTGCCAGCAATTTGGGGGGGCTGGAGACCCAGTACTTC. Protein: CASNLGGLETQYF. The whole variable domain, remainder taken from reference TRBV28 and TRBJ2-5, is DVKVTQSSRYLVKRTGEKVFLECVQDMDHENMFWYRQDPGLGLRLIYFSYDVKMKEKGDIPEGYSVSREKKERFSLILESASTNQTSMYLCASNLGGLETQYFGPGTRLLVL.

Worth noting for this clone: The sample has other DNA sequences that encode this CDR3 too. DNA for the CDR3: TGTGCCAGCAGCTTGGGACAGTCCTACGAGCAGTACTTC. Protein: CASSLGQSYEQYF. V gene TRBV5-6 combines with J gene TRBJ2-7; D might be TRBD1 (5 bases). V dropped 0 bases and J dropped 1 base, with 5 bases sitting between them. Per germline, CDR1 SGHDT and CDR2 YYEEEE. This CDR3 is 13 amino acids long.

V is TRBV5-8 and J is TRBJ2-5, with a tentative D call TRBD2 (6 bases). The closer fit of TRBJ2-7 to the DNA end suggests the J call may be wrong. The CDR3 contains 15 residues. The germline gives CDR1 SGHTS, CDR2 YDEGEE. The CDR3 DNA reads as TGTGCCAGCAGCTTGGCCTCGGGGGTGCCCTACGAGCAGTACTTC. Translated: CASSLASGVPYEQYF.

This clone has just a few counts. The chain links TRBV19 to TRBJ1-1, with 7 bases identical to TRBD1. V lost 10 bases to trimming and J lost 0 bases; unmatched junction nucleotides: 11. This CDR3 contains 15 residues. In germline, CDR1 is LNHDA, CDR2 SQIVND (reference sequence). In DNA, the CDR3 is TGTGCCACCCTACCCAAACAGGGGCTGAACACTGAAGCTTTCTTT. Amino acids: CATLPKQGLNTEAFF.

The rearrangement links TRBV19 to TRBJ1-3; TRBD1 aligns across 7 bases. With V trimmed by 7 bases and J by 3 bases, 9 bases remained unmatched. CDR1 is LNHDA and CDR2 is SQIVND in the germline V gene (reference sequence). The CDR3 length is 15 residues. CDR3 amino acids: CASINSGQIGNTIYF. CDR3 coding DNA: TGTGCCAGTATAAACTCGGGACAGATTGGAAACACCATATATTTT.

This chain uses TRBV19 with TRBJ1-3; D may be TRBD1 (5 bases). The V and J ends lost 8 bases and 0 bases respectively, with 14 bases between them. Germline values: CDR1 LNHDA, CDR2 SQIVND (reference sequence). The CDR3 has 15 amino acids. Written as DNA, the CDR3 is TGTGCCAGTTCTCCGGGACTGACCTCTGGAAACACCATATATTTT. Amino acid sequence: CASSPGLTSGNTIYF.

This clone was found a few times. CDR3 DNA: TGTGCCAGCAGCTCGACTAGCATTCAACCCTATGAGCAGTTCTTC. This codes for CASSSTSIQPYEQFF. J is TRBJ2-1 and V is TRBV7-9, with 7 bases identical to TRBD2. The germline gives CDR1 SEHNR, CDR2 FQNEAQ (reference sequence). The CDR3 is 15 amino acids. J was trimmed by 8 bases and V by 4 bases; bases with no gene match: 11.

The chain carries TRBV7-2 and TRBJ2-7; 8 bases line up with TRBD2. The trim removed 3 bases at V and 7 bases at J, leaving 11 bases unmatched. Germline V lookup: CDR1 SGHTA, CDR2 FQGNSA. The CDR3 totals 15 residues. In nucleotides, the CDR3 is TGTGCCAGCAGCTTCAGTCCGGGAGGGGAAAGAGAGCAGTACTTC. Its translation is CASSFSPGGEREQYF.

The chain is built from TRBV2 and TRBJ1-1, with D possibly TRBD1 on 6 matching bases. The V gene lost 6 bases and the J gene lost 2 bases, with 10 bases spanning the gap. Germline CDR1 is SNHLY and CDR2 is FYNNEI. The length of the CDR3 is 13 residues. The CDR3 DNA reads TGTGCCAGCAGGGGGGACATCAACACTGAAGCTTTCTTT. Its translation: CASRGDINTEAFF. Complete variable domain (other parts from reference TRBV2 and TRBJ1-1): EPEVTQTPSHQVTQMGQEVILRCVPISNHLYFYWYRQILGQKVEFLVSFYNNEISEKSEIFDDQFSVERPDGSNFTLKIRSTKLEDSAMYFCASRGDINTEAFFGQGTRLTVV.

The rearrangement links TRBV7-2 to TRBJ1-1, with D perhaps matching TRBD1 (5 bases). Germline CDR1 SGHTA, CDR2 FQGNSA. V was shortened by 5 bases and J by 3 bases, with 16 bases between the two germline ends. The CDR3 loop spans 15 amino acids. The CDR3 protein is CASSPTAGGYTEAFF. CDR3 nucleotide sequence: TGTGCCAGCAGCCCGACCGCGGGGGGATACACTGAAGCTTTCTTT.

This clone was counted a single time. The genes are TRBV7-9 and TRBJ2-7; D is unclear. Germline V CDR1 and CDR2: SEHNR, FQNEAQ (reference sequence). The CDR3 has 13 amino acids. V lost 0 bases and J lost 6, with 9 bases in between. For the CDR3, the DNA is TGTGCCAGCAGCTTAGCCGTGGGCTCCGAGCAGTACTTC. This encodes CASSLAVGSEQYF.

This clone appeared a few times. The rearrangement uses TRBV2 and TRBJ1-5; D perhaps matches TRBD1 (5 bases). In germline, CDR1 is SNHLY, CDR2 FYNNEI. The CDR3 loop spans 13 amino acids. The germline V and J ends were trimmed by 6 bases and 7 bases, with 13 bases remaining between them. DNA for the CDR3: TGTGCCAGCAGGGGGGGACTGAGACAGCCCCAGCATTTT. This encodes CASRGGLRQPQHF.

The V and J genes are TRBV27 and TRBJ2-7; 10 bases map to TRBD1. Trimming removed 6 bases from V and 4 bases from J; junction bases left unmatched: 6. The CDR3 totals 14 residues. In germline, CDR1 is MNHEY, CDR2 SMNVEV (reference sequence). For the CDR3, the DNA is TGTGCCAGCAGGGCGACAGGGGGCTTTTACGAGCAGTACTTC. Translating it yields CASRATGGFYEQYF.

The V and J genes are TRBV4-3 and TRBJ2-2, with TRBD1 as a possible D gene (5 bases). Looked up from germline, CDR1 is LGHNA and CDR2 is YSLEER. Between the trimmed V and J ends, which lost 1 base and 4 bases, there was a span of 7 bases. There are 14 residues in the CDR3. CDR3 sequence: CASSQGGGTGELFF. CDR3 nucleotide sequence: TGCGCCAGCAGCCAAGGGGGCGGCACCGGGGAGCTGTTTTTT.